This T cell receptor beta chain stems from a study of blood T cell repertoires in COVID-19 (dated by TCRdb to the early 2020s). General notes on the study: Samples covering the acute and convalescent phases of COVID-19 were provided by collaborators in the United States, Italy and Spain. The repertoires were released in a freely available public database intended as a resource for research on the immune response to SARS-CoV-2. Deeply sampled blood TCRbeta repertoires from subjects exposed to, actively infected with, or recovered from COVID-19 were included in the dataset. The prospective study material was composed of cDNA or gDNA derived from T cells, B-cell-depleted T cells, or PBMCs. Where HLA class I and class II types were available, the types were taken from metadata supplied by the sample provider, not from assay-based typing. The samples were drawn from two sources: the first 160 participants of the ongoing ImmuneRACE study, and some 1,300 subjects contributed by 6 global collaborators. Sample metadata almost always included a de-identified subject ID, COVID-19 status, age in years and sex. Here is what the overall study found, with its caveats: The quantity of clinical and demographic metadata differed by source and by participant and was supplied without curation.

Collaborating institutions collected whole blood in K2EDTA tubes following their own protocols. For TCRbeta analysis, collaborators shipped samples as frozen whole blood, isolated PBMCs, or DNA extracted from either of those sample types. Trimming at the junction amounts to 1 base on V and 2 bases on J, and the germline ends lie 14 bases apart. From cysteine to phenylalanine, the CDR3 is 16 amino acids long. Only the CDR3 DNA stays, 48 bases, in frame from base 1. Reading the germline V gene gives CDR1 SGHVS and CDR2 FQNEAQ. Worth noting for this clone: Its cognate antigen has yet to be identified. Base-call qualities are not available, and no considerably larger clone is one nucleotide away.

The immunoSEQ Assay, a bias-controlled multiplex PCR, was used to amplify TCRbeta CDR3 regions from genomic DNA. The source study handled its data this way. The number of nucleated cells in each sample was estimated from the amplification of reference gene primers within the assay. To quantify the absolute abundance of each unique TCRbeta CDR3 rearrangement, sequence reads were collapsed and filtered. For each sample, productive Simpson clonality was calculated by taking the square root of Simpson's diversity index across productive rearrangements. TCRdb carries this immuneACCESS record with in-frame sequences only. Its versions omit some clonotypes, under half of them owing to an unresolved V gene in the studies checked, with the rest unexplained. D and trimming come from the DNA, and the V and J calls and clone size come from that table. In all, the sample holds 150,000 to 200,000 clones, and more than 75% of those were seen once. The ten largest clones take up about 3.5% of the sample.

The receptor's source is a man between 65 and 85 years old with acute or convalescent COVID-19. The sequenced sample was peripheral blood. The V gene is TRBV7-8 and the J gene is TRBJ2-5; D gene: possibly TRBD1, on 5 matching bases. The sequenced DNA: TGTGCCAGCAGCTTAGAAAGGGGTCTGACTCAAGAGACCCAGTACTTC. Translation gives CASSLERGLTQETQYF.